These T cell receptor beta chains were read from a single sample in a study of T cells after yellow fever vaccination. Via MiXCR, TCRdb re-called the 5' RACE reads, giving one row per CDR3 protein. The table shows around 310,000 distinct CDR3 sequences, with 8% to 10% occurring only once. Here the sequenced sample was PBMCs, taken on the day of the first yellow fever vaccination. Receptor source: a man between 18 and 29 years old who received the YFV17D yellow fever vaccine. Both conserved end residues are part of each CDR3. The D gene is left open where the match is weak. Not every row has a clone size; where given, it reads once, few, many or a size class.

cdr3_nt: TGCGCCAGCAGCCAGTCGGGTGATGGCTACACCTTC
cdr3_aa: CASSQSGDGYTF
clone_size: many
j_call: TRBJ1-2
cdr3_length: 12
v_call: TRBV4-3
d_call: .

cdr3_nt: TGTGCCAGCATCGGGTCGGGTGGTTCCTACGAGCAGTACTTC
cdr3_aa: CASIGSGGSYEQYF
clone_size: few
j_call: TRBJ2-7
cdr3_length: 14
v_call: TRBV2
d_call: .

cdr3_nt: TGTGCCACCGGGGGCACTGGGAACCGGGATACGCAGTATTTT
cdr3_aa: CATGGTGNRDTQYF
clone_size: few
j_call: TRBJ2-3
cdr3_length: 14
v_call: TRBV28
d_call: .

cdr3_nt: TGCAGCGTGGCTGGAGGCTCTGGGGCCAACGTCCTGACTTTC
cdr3_aa: CSVAGGSGANVLTF
clone_size: .
j_call: TRBJ2-6
cdr3_length: 14
v_call: TRBV29-1
d_call: .

cdr3_nt: TGTGCCAGCAGCCCCACAGATAACTATGGCTACACCTTC
cdr3_aa: CASSPTDNYGYTF
clone_size: few
j_call: TRBJ1-2
cdr3_length: 13
v_call: TRBV3-1
d_call: .

cdr3_nt: TGTGCCTGGATCGTCACGGATACGCAGTATTTT
cdr3_aa: CAWIVTDTQYF
clone_size: .
j_call: TRBJ2-3
cdr3_length: 11
v_call: TRBV30
d_call: .

cdr3_nt: TGTGCCAGCAGTTATGGCGAAAAACTGTTTTTT
cdr3_aa: CASSYGEKLFF
clone_size: .
j_call: TRBJ1-4
cdr3_length: 11
v_call: TRBV6-5
d_call: .

cdr3_nt: TGTGCCAGCAGAAAACTAGCGGGGGGCAAGAATGAGCAGTTCTTC
cdr3_aa: CASRKLAGGKNEQFF
clone_size: .
j_call: TRBJ2-1
cdr3_length: 15
v_call: TRBV6-1
d_call: TRBD2

cdr3_nt: TGCAGCCAAACCGGGACAGGGGACAATGAGCAGTTCTTC
cdr3_aa: CSQTGTGDNEQFF
clone_size: few
j_call: TRBJ2-1
cdr3_length: 13
v_call: TRBV29-1
d_call: TRBD1

cdr3_nt: TGTGCCAGCAGTTTATGGTTGGTCACGGAAAAACTGTTTTTT
cdr3_aa: CASSLWLVTEKLFF
clone_size: few
j_call: TRBJ1-4
cdr3_length: 14
v_call: TRBV12-3/TRBV12-4
d_call: .

cdr3_nt: TGTGCCAGCAGACCGCGGGACAGGTCCTATGGCTACACCTTC
cdr3_aa: CASRPRDRSYGYTF
clone_size: few
j_call: TRBJ1-2
cdr3_length: 14
v_call: TRBV5-6
d_call: TRBD1

cdr3_nt: TGTGCCAGCAGTAGGCCTAGCGGGGGACACGAGCAGTACTTC
cdr3_aa: CASSRPSGGHEQYF
clone_size: many
j_call: TRBJ2-7
cdr3_length: 14
v_call: TRBV25-1
d_call: TRBD2

cdr3_nt: TGCGCCAGCAGCTTTCGGGACAGGGTAGGAGGCTACACCTTC
cdr3_aa: CASSFRDRVGGYTF
clone_size: .
j_call: TRBJ1-2
cdr3_length: 14
v_call: TRBV5-1
d_call: TRBD1

cdr3_nt: TGTGCCAGCAACCTTAGTTCTGCCTACGAGCAGTACTTC
cdr3_aa: CASNLSSAYEQYF
clone_size: few
j_call: TRBJ2-7
cdr3_length: 13
v_call: TRBV12-3/TRBV12-4
d_call: .

cdr3_nt: TGTGCCAGCAGCATGTCCAAAAACATTCAGTACTTC
cdr3_aa: CASSMSKNIQYF
clone_size: few
j_call: TRBJ2-4
cdr3_length: 12
v_call: TRBV7-3
d_call: .

cdr3_nt: TGTGCCAGCAGCCCGCGAGCCAGCGGGGGCCAGAACACCGGGGAGCTGTTTTTT
cdr3_aa: CASSPRASGGQNTGELFF
clone_size: many
j_call: TRBJ2-2
cdr3_length: 18
v_call: TRBV7-3
d_call: TRBD2

cdr3_nt: TGTGCCAGCAGAATCGGCGGGGGCTATGGCTACACCTTC
cdr3_aa: CASRIGGGYGYTF
clone_size: few
j_call: TRBJ1-2
cdr3_length: 13
v_call: TRBV27
d_call: .

cdr3_nt: TGTGCCAGCAGTTACTCGATCGGAGGGGACACTGAAGCTTTCTTT
cdr3_aa: CASSYSIGGDTEAFF
clone_size: .
j_call: TRBJ1-1
cdr3_length: 15
v_call: TRBV6-2/TRBV6-3
d_call: .

cdr3_nt: TGCAGTGCTACCAGGGTAGCGGGGAGTCAAAACATTCAGTACTTC
cdr3_aa: CSATRVAGSQNIQYF
clone_size: .
j_call: TRBJ2-4
cdr3_length: 15
v_call: TRBV20-1
d_call: TRBD2

cdr3_nt: TGTGCCAGCAAGACCAGGACTAGCCCAGATACGCAGTATTTT
cdr3_aa: CASKTRTSPDTQYF
clone_size: few
j_call: TRBJ2-3
cdr3_length: 14
v_call: TRBV27
d_call: TRBD2

cdr3_nt: TGTGCCAGCAGTTTCCGGGACGGACATCCAGCTAACTATGGCTACACCTTC
cdr3_aa: CASSFRDGHPANYGYTF
clone_size: .
j_call: TRBJ1-2
cdr3_length: 17
v_call: TRBV6-2/TRBV6-3
d_call: .

cdr3_nt: TGTGCCAGCAGTTCCCGCCCCCACCGGGACACACAAGAGACCCAGTACTTC
cdr3_aa: CASSSRPHRDTQETQYF
clone_size: few
j_call: TRBJ2-5
cdr3_length: 17
v_call: TRBV27
d_call: .

cdr3_nt: TGTGCCAGCAGCCCATTCGGGAGTTCCTCTGGAAACACCATATATTTT
cdr3_aa: CASSPFGSSSGNTIYF
clone_size: few
j_call: TRBJ1-3
cdr3_length: 16
v_call: TRBV7-9
d_call: .

cdr3_nt: TGCGCCAGCAGCCAAGATCCGGTAGGGAGCAATCAGCCCCAGCATTTT
cdr3_aa: CASSQDPVGSNQPQHF
clone_size: few
j_call: TRBJ1-5
cdr3_length: 16
v_call: TRBV4-3
d_call: .

cdr3_nt: TGTGCCAGCAGCCAAGAATCGGCCAGCAATCAGCCCCAGCATTTT
cdr3_aa: CASSQESASNQPQHF
clone_size: .
j_call: TRBJ1-5
cdr3_length: 15
v_call: TRBV4-2
d_call: .

cdr3_nt: TGTGCCAGCAGCTACAGGACAGGGGGAGGGGACGAGCAGTACTTC
cdr3_aa: CASSYRTGGGDEQYF
clone_size: .
j_call: TRBJ2-7
cdr3_length: 15
v_call: TRBV12-3/TRBV12-4
d_call: TRBD1

cdr3_nt: TGTGCCAGCAGCCAAGATTTGGGGGGCGGGAAGCCCCAGCATTTT
cdr3_aa: CASSQDLGGGKPQHF
clone_size: .
j_call: TRBJ1-5
cdr3_length: 15
v_call: TRBV3-1
d_call: .

cdr3_nt: TGCAGCGTTGAAACAACAGGGTCCTACGAGCAGTACTTC
cdr3_aa: CSVETTGSYEQYF
clone_size: few
j_call: TRBJ2-7
cdr3_length: 13
v_call: TRBV29-1
d_call: .

cdr3_nt: TGTGCCAGCAGCCCCGCAGGGGCAAGTCGAGAGACCCAGTACTTC
cdr3_aa: CASSPAGASRETQYF
clone_size: .
j_call: TRBJ2-5
cdr3_length: 15
v_call: TRBV7-9
d_call: .

cdr3_nt: TGCGCCAGCAGCTTGGGACTGATCTACCCGGCCAAGGACGATGAGCAGTTCTTC
cdr3_aa: CASSLGLIYPAKDDEQFF
clone_size: .
j_call: TRBJ2-1
cdr3_length: 18
v_call: TRBV5-1
d_call: .

cdr3_nt: TGTGCCAGCGGTGGCCGACCGGGACAGGGGACCGGGGAGCTGTTTTTT
cdr3_aa: CASGGRPGQGTGELFF
clone_size: few
j_call: TRBJ2-2
cdr3_length: 16
v_call: TRBV12-3/TRBV12-4
d_call: TRBD1

cdr3_nt: TGTGCCAGCAGCTTCACGACCACTTCGCTCGGCTACACCTTC
cdr3_aa: CASSFTTTSLGYTF
clone_size: many
j_call: TRBJ1-2
cdr3_length: 14
v_call: TRBV7-9
d_call: .

cdr3_nt: TGTGCCAGCAGTCCAATTGGGGGGGGCAAAAGCACAGATACGCAGTATTTT
cdr3_aa: CASSPIGGGKSTDTQYF
clone_size: few
j_call: TRBJ2-3
cdr3_length: 17
v_call: TRBV6-1
d_call: .

cdr3_nt: TGCAGTGCGGCAGCCAGCCTTTATGGCTACACCTTC
cdr3_aa: CSAAASLYGYTF
clone_size: many
j_call: TRBJ1-2
cdr3_length: 12
v_call: TRBV20-1
d_call: .

cdr3_nt: TGTGCCAGCAGCTTAGACCTAGCGGGGGGTATCACAGATACGCAGTATTTT
cdr3_aa: CASSLDLAGGITDTQYF
clone_size: few
j_call: TRBJ2-3
cdr3_length: 17
v_call: TRBV11-2
d_call: TRBD2

cdr3_nt: TGCGCCAGCAGCCTTTTCACTTTGGAAACGCAGTATTTT
cdr3_aa: CASSLFTLETQYF
clone_size: few
j_call: TRBJ2-3
cdr3_length: 13
v_call: TRBV4-1
d_call: .

cdr3_nt: TGTGCCAGCAGCTTAGCTCGTGCCCAAAACACCCGCTACGAGCAGTACTTC
cdr3_aa: CASSLARAQNTRYEQYF
clone_size: few
j_call: TRBJ2-7
cdr3_length: 17
v_call: TRBV7-9
d_call: .

cdr3_nt: TGTGCCAGCAGTGAACTTCTGGGGAACCTCCGGGAGAATCAGCCCCAGCATTTT
cdr3_aa: CASSELLGNLRENQPQHF
clone_size: .
j_call: TRBJ1-5
cdr3_length: 18
v_call: TRBV2
d_call: .

cdr3_nt: TGTGCCAGCAGCTTATACTGGGGTGACGATGAGCAGTTCTTC
cdr3_aa: CASSLYWGDDEQFF
clone_size: many
j_call: TRBJ2-1
cdr3_length: 14
v_call: TRBV7-6
d_call: .

cdr3_nt: TGTGCCACCAGTCTTACAGAAGACACAGATACGCAGTATTTT
cdr3_aa: CATSLTEDTDTQYF
clone_size: .
j_call: TRBJ2-3
cdr3_length: 14
v_call: TRBV24-1
d_call: .

cdr3_nt: TGTGCCAGCAGCTTAAAGGGGATCAGCACTGAAGCTTTCTTT
cdr3_aa: CASSLKGISTEAFF
clone_size: few
j_call: TRBJ1-1
cdr3_length: 14
v_call: TRBV7-9
d_call: .

cdr3_nt: TGTGCCAGCAGCGAACCGACAGGGGGCATTGAGCAGTACTTC
cdr3_aa: CASSEPTGGIEQYF
clone_size: once
j_call: TRBJ2-7
cdr3_length: 14
v_call: TRBV5-6
d_call: TRBD1